This T cell receptor (beta chain) was captured by sequencing in a study of blood T cells in healthy people across ages. Then a second PCR, running about 6 to 11 cycles, was carried out with a sample-barcoded 5' primer and a J-beta primer mix. Carrying 12 random nucleotides, a template-switch adaptor labeled each individual cDNA molecule. TCRdb redid the calling of the 5' RACE reads with MiXCR, one entry per CDR3 protein. This table has roughly 1,700,000 distinct CDR3 sequences, 28% appearing once. This clonotype has a handful of counts. This CDR3 has 13 residues. The germline V gene has CDR1 SGHTA and CDR2 FQGTGA. V was clipped by 8 bases and J by 4 bases, with 14 bases between them.

Sequenced input: blood. This chain connects TRBV7-3 to TRBJ1-1, with unresolved D. The receptor's source is a young woman in good health. CDR3 sequence reads: CASCPRESTEAFF. The CDR3 nucleotides are TGTGCCAGCTGCCCCCGGGAGAGCACTGAAGCTTTCTTT.